Listed below are T cell receptor beta chains from one sample, sequenced in a study of shared clonotypes between healthy human individuals. The assay was immunoSEQ multiplex PCR, and TCRdb's table has in-frame clones only and misses some. Of nearly 1 million clones in the sample, 70% to 85% were seen once. The sample taken for sequencing was memory CD4+ T cells sorted from blood. These receptors originate from a man aged 18 to 30 in good health. Both conserved end residues are part of each CDR3. D genes are given only for firm matches. Clone size appears in some rows only: once, few, many, or a class for an expanded clone.

d_gene	abundance	j_gene	v_gene	CDR3nt	CDR3aa
TRBD2	NA	TRBJ2-5	TRBV7-2	TGTGCCAGCAGCCCGCTTACTAGCGGGGGGGCCCAGTACTTC	CASSPLTSGGAQYF
NA	NA	TRBJ1-1	TRBV5-3	TGTGCCAGACGACCGTGGATGGGGAACACTGAAGCTTTCTTT	CARRPWMGNTEAFF
NA	NA	TRBJ1-2	TRBV7-9	TGTGCCAGCAGCAAAGGTTCCGCGGGGCAAGCCTATGGCTACACCTTC	CASSKGSAGQAYGYTF
TRBD1	NA	TRBJ1-6	TRBV27	TGTGCCAGCAGTCTAGGGGGCCAGATTAATTCACCCCTCCACTTT	CASSLGGQINSPLHF
TRBD2	few	TRBJ2-7	TRBV19	TGTGCCAGTAGTGTGCAGGGAGGGGACTACGAGCAGTACTTC	CASSVQGGDYEQYF
TRBD1	NA	TRBJ1-1	TRBV6-4	TGTGCCAGCGCCCGGACAGGGTACGGCACTGAAGCTTTCTTT	CASARTGYGTEAFF
NA	NA	TRBJ2-7	TRBV7-2	TGTGCCAGCAGCTTCACCGCCGGACTAGGGGGTGCCTACGAGCAGTACTTC	CASSFTAGLGGAYEQYF
NA	NA	TRBJ2-7	TRBV6-5	TGTGCCAGCGGGCAGATATCAAACTACGAGCAGTACTTC	CASGQISNYEQYF
TRBD2	NA	TRBJ2-7	TRBV7-2	TGTGCCAGCAGCAATAGCGGGGGGAGAAACGAGCAGTACTTC	CASSNSGGRNEQYF
NA	once	TRBJ2-5	TRBV7-2	TGTGCCAGCAGCCCGACTCAAAACCAAGGGACCCAGTACTTC	CASSPTQNQGTQYF
TRBD1	once	TRBJ1-2	TRBV5-4	TGTGCCAGCAGCTTGGGGGACAGGGAGTTCTATGGCTACACCTTC	CASSLGDREFYGYTF
NA	few	TRBJ1-6	TRBV14	TGTGCCAGCAGCCAAGATTTAACAGGAAATTCACCCCTCCACTTT	CASSQDLTGNSPLHF
NA	NA	TRBJ2-7	TRBV5-1	TGCGCCAGCAGCTTGGGTTACAGGGACTACGAGCAGTACTTC	CASSLGYRDYEQYF
NA	NA	TRBJ1-2	TRBV28	TGTGCCATCCCCGGGGAGGATTTCTATGGCTACACCTTC	CAIPGEDFYGYTF
NA	NA	TRBJ2-5	TRBV11-2	TGTGCCAGCAGCCAGGGCCCCCAAGAGACCCAGTACTTC	CASSQGPQETQYF
NA	NA	TRBJ2-4	TRBV5-6	TGTGCCAGCAGCCCCCGAGGGGCGAGGCGAATCATTCAGTACTTC	CASSPRGARRIIQYF
TRBD2	NA	TRBJ2-2	TRBV5-1	TGCGCCAGCAGCGCCCGACTAGCGGGAGTCGGCGGGGAGCTGTTTTTT	CASSARLAGVGGELFF
NA	NA	TRBJ1-6	TRBV21-1	TGTGCCAGCAGCAAAGGGGGGACACGGATGTTCTATAATTCACCCCTCCACTTT	CASSKGGTRMFYNSPLHF
TRBD1	NA	TRBJ2-7	TRBV7-6	TGTGCCAGCAGCCCCGGGACAGGATACCCTACGCAGCAGTACTTC	CASSPGTGYPTQQYF
NA	NA	TRBJ1-1	TRBV2	TGTGCCAGCCACCTACCGGGGTCCACTGAAGCTTTCTTT	CASHLPGSTEAFF
NA	NA	TRBJ2-3	TRBV4-3	TGCGCCAGCAGCCAAGATACGAGGTGGGGCCCAGATACGCAGTATTTT	CASSQDTRWGPDTQYF
TRBD2	once	TRBJ2-7	TRBV25-1	TGTGCCAGCAGTGGTTGGGGTAGCGGGGCCTACGAGCAGTACTTC	CASSGWGSGAYEQYF
TRBD1	NA	TRBJ1-2	TRBV5-1	TGCGCCAGCAGCCCGGGACAGGGGGGTGGCTACACCTTC	CASSPGQGGGYTF
NA	NA	TRBJ1-5	TRBV10-3	TGTGCCATCAGTGAGTCTACGGTGAGCAATCAGCCCCAGCATTTT	CAISESTVSNQPQHF
NA	NA	TRBJ2-5	TRBV5-8	TGTGCCAGCAGCTTCTTTTGGGGGGTAGGCGAGACCCAGTACTTC	CASSFFWGVGETQYF
NA	few	TRBJ1-1	TRBV28	TGTGCCGCCCACGGAGTAGCGGTTATTAACACTGAAGCTTTCTTT	CAAHGVAVINTEAFF
TRBD1	NA	TRBJ2-5	TRBV15	TGTGCCACCAGCGGCCGGGACAGGAATCAAGAGACCCAGTACTTC	CATSGRDRNQETQYF
NA	NA	TRBJ1-1	TRBV19	TGTGCCAGTAATCTAGGGGGGTACACTGAAGCTTTCTTT	CASNLGGYTEAFF
TRBD1	few	TRBJ1-6	TRBV4-2	TGTGCCAGCAGCCGGGACAGGCTAAATTCACCCCTCCACTTT	CASSRDRLNSPLHF
NA	once	TRBJ1-1	TRBV2	TGTGCCAGCAGTGATCTGGGAGCGAACACTGAAGCTTTCTTT	CASSDLGANTEAFF
NA	few	TRBJ1-4	TRBV28	TGTGCCAGCAGGACTCCAGGGTTCGAGGAAAAACTGTTTTTT	CASRTPGFEEKLFF